The sequence of this T cell receptor beta chain was determined in a study of shared clonotypes between healthy human individuals. CDR3 size: 16 residues. The germline V gene has CDR1 SGHRS and CDR2 YFSETQ. V was cut by 0 bases and J by 0 bases, with 11 bases left in between. Profiling relied on immunoSEQ multiplex PCR, and the TCRdb table lists in-frame clones only, not all of them. Altogether about 480,000 clones are present, roughly 78% being singletons, with the ten largest covering over 10%. A remark on this clone: Its specificity is unknown.

General study points: Specimens sampled were limited to blood, with tissue repertoires likely differing.

The V and J genes are TRBV5-1 and TRBJ2-3, with D unresolved. Specimen: PBMCs. The clonotype comes from a woman between 40 and 55 years old in good health. Some clones in this sample may be carry-over from other donors' samples. CDR3 DNA sequence: TGCGCCAGCAGCTTGGGGGGTAGTATTAGCACAGATACGCAGTATTTT. Amino acids: CASSLGGSISTDTQYF.